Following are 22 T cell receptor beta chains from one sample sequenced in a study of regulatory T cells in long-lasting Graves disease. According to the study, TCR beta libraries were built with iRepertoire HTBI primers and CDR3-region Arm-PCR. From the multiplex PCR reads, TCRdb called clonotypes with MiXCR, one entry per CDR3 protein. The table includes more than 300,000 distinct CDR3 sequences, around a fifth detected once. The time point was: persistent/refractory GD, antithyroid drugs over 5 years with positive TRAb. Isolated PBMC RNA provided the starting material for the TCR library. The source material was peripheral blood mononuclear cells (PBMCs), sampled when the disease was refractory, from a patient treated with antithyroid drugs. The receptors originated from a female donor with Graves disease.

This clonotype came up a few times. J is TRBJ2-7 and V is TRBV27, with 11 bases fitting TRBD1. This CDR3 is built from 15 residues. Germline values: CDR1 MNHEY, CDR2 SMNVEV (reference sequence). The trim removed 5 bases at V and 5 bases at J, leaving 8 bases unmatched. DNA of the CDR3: TGTGCCAGCAGTCCAGGACAGGGGGCAGGAAACGAGCAGTACTTC. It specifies CASSPGQGAGNEQYF.

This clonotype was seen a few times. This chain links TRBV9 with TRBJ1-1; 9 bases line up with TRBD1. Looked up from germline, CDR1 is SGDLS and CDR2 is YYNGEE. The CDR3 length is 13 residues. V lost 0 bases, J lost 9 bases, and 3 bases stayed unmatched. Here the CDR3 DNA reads TGTGCCAGCAGCGTAGAGGGACAGGGTAAAGCTTTCTTT. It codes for CASSVEGQGKAFF.

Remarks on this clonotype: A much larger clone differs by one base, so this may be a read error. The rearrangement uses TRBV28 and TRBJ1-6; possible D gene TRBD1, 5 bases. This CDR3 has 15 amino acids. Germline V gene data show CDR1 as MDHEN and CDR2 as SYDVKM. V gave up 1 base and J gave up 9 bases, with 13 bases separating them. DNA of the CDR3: TGTGCCAGCAGTTTATCCGTTCGGGGGATTTCACCCCTCCACTTT. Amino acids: CASSLSVRGISPLHF.

CDR3: CSAQGPGQGDYGYTF. CDR3 DNA: TGCAGTGCTCAGGGACCGGGACAGGGTGATTATGGCTACACCTTC. This chain joins TRBV20-1 and TRBJ1-2, with 9 bases that match TRBD1. Germline V gene sequence: CDR1 DFQATT, CDR2 SNEGSKA (reference sequence). The CDR3 extends over 15 amino acids. V shed 5 bases, J shed 5 bases, and the junction held 12 bases outside the gene matches.

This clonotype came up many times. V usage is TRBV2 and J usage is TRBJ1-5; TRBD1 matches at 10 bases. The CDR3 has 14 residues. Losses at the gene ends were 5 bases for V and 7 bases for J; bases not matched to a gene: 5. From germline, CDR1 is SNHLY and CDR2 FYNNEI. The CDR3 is CASSRQGAEQPQHF. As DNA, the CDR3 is TGTGCCAGCAGTCGACAGGGGGCTGAACAGCCCCAGCATTTT.

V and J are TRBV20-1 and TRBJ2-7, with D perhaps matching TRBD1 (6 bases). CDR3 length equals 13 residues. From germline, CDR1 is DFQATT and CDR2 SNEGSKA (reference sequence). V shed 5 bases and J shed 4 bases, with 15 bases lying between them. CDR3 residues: CSALDRSLYEQYF. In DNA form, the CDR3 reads TGCAGTGCTCTAGACAGGTCCCTTTACGAGCAGTACTTC.

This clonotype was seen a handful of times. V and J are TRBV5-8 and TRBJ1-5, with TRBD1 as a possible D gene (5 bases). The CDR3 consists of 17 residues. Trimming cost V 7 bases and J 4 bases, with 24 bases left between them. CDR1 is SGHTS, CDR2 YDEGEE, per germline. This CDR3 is CASPKSPGGLMNQPQHF. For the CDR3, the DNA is TGTGCCAGCCCTAAGTCCCCGGGGGGTTTGATGAATCAGCCCCAGCATTTT. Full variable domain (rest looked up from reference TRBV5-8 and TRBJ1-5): EAGVTQSPTHLIKTRGQQATLRCSPISGHTSVYWYQQALGLGLQFLLWYDEGEERNRGNFPPRFSGRQFPNYSSELNVNALELEDSALYLCASPKSPGGLMNQPQHFGDGTRLSIL.

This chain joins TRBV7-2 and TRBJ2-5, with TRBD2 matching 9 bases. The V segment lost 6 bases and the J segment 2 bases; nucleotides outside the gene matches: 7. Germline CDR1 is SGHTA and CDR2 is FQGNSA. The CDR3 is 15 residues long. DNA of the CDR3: TGTGCCAGCAGACCCCTAGCGGGGAAGCAAGAGACCCAGTACTTC. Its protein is CASRPLAGKQETQYF.

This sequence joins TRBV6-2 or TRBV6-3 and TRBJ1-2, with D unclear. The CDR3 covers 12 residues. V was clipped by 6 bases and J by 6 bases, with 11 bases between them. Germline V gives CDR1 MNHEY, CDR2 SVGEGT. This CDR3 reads CASRTQIHGYTF. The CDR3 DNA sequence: TGTGCCAGCAGGACCCAGATACATGGCTACACCTTC.

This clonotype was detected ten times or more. This CDR3 is CASSSSDRGKGETQYF. The DNA for the CDR3 is TGTGCCAGCAGTTCCTCGGACAGGGGGAAGGGAGAGACCCAGTACTTC. The rearrangement links TRBV12-3 or TRBV12-4 to TRBJ2-5; TRBD1 agrees at 10 bases. CDR3 length equals 16 residues. J was trimmed by 4 bases and V by 4 bases; bases with no gene match: 9.

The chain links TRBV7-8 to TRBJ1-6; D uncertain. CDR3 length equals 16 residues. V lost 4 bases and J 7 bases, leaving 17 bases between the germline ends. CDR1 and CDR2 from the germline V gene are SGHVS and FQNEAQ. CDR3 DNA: TGTGCCAGCAGCTCCGGACCAGATTATAGGAATTCACCCCTCCACTTT. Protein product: CASSSGPDYRNSPLHF.

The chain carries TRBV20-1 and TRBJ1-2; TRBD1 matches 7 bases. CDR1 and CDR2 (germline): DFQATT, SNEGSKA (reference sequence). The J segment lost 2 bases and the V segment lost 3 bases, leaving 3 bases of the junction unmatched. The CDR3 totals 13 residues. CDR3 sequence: CSASGQANYGYTF. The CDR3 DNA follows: TGCAGTGCTAGCGGACAGGCCAACTATGGCTACACCTTC.

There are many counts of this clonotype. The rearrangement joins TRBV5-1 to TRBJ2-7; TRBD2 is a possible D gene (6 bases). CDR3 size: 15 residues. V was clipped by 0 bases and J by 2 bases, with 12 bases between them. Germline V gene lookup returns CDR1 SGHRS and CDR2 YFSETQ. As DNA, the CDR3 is TGCGCCAGCAGCTTGGGCGGGGCGCAGACCTACGAGCAGTACTTC. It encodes CASSLGGAQTYEQYF.

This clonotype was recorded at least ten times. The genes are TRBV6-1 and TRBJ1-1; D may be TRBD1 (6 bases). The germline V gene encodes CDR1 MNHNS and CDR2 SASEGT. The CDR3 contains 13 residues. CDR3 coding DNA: TGTGCTGCCAGGGGTTTGGGGCTCACTGAAGCTTTCTTT. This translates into CAARGLGLTEAFF.

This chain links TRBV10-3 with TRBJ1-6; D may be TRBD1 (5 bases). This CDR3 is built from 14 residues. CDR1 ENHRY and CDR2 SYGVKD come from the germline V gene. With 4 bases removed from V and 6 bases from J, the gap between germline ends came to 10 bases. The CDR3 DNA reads TGTGCCATCAGTGTTGAGGGGACTAATTCACCCCTCCACTTT. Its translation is CAISVEGTNSPLHF.

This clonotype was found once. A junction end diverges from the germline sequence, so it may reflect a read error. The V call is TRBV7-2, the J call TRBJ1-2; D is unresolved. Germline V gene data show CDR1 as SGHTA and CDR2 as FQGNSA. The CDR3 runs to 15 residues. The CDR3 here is CASSFGRLGVYGYAF. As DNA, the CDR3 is TGTGCCAGCAGCTTCGGACGGTTGGGAGTCTATGGCTACGCCTTC.

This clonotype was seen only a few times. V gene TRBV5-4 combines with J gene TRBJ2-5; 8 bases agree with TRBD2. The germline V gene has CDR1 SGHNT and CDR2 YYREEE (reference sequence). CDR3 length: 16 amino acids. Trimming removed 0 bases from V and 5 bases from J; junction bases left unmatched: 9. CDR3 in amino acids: CASSLATGGGRETQYF. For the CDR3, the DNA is TGTGCCAGCAGCTTGGCGACGGGGGGGGGCCGGGAGACCCAGTACTTC.

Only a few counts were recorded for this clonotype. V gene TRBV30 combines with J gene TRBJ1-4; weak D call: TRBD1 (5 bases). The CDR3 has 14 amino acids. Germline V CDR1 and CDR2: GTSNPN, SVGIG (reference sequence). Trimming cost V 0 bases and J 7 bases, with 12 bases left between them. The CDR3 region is CAWSVPGGAEKLFF. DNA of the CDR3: TGTGCCTGGAGTGTCCCAGGCGGGGCTGAAAAACTGTTTTTT.

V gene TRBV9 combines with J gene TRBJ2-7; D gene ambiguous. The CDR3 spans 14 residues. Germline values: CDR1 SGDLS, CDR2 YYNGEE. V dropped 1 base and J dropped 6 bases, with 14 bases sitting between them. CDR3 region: CASSVRDGPFEQYF. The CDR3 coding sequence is TGTGCCAGCAGCGTACGCGACGGCCCCTTCGAGCAGTACTTC. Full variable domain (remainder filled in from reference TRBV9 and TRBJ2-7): DSGVTQTPKHLITATGQRVTLRCSPRSGDLSVYWYQQSLDQGLQFLIQYYNGEERAKGNILERFSAQQFPDLHSELNLSSLELGDSALYFCASSVRDGPFEQYFGPGTRLTVT.

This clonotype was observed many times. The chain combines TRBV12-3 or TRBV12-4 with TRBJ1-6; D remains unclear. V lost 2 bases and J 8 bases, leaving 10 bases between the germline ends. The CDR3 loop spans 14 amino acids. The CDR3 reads CASSLKWRDSPLHF. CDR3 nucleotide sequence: TGTGCCAGCAGTTTAAAGTGGAGGGATTCACCCCTCCACTTT.

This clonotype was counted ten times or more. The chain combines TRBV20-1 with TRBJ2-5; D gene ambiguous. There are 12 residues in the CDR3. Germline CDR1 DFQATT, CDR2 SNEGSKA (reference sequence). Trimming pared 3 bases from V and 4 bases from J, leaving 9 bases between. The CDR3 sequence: CSASRGLETQYF. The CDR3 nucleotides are TGCAGTGCTAGCCGAGGCCTAGAGACCCAGTACTTC.

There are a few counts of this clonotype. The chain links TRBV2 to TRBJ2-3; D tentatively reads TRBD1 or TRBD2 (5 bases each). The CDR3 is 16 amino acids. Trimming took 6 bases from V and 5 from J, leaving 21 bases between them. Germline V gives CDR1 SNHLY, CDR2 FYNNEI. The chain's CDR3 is CASSLRGTLSGDTQYF. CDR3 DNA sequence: TGTGCCAGCAGCCTGAGAGGGACCTTAAGTGGAGATACGCAGTATTTT.